Each of the 28 T cell receptor beta chains below was sequenced from the same sample in a study of blood T cell repertoires in COVID-19. Clones were read by immunoSEQ multiplex PCR, and TCRdb kept only the in-frame ones, dropping some. Of around 450,000 clones listed, roughly 91% are singletons. Sequencing was performed on PBMCs or T cells enriched from blood (not recorded which). Source of these receptors: a man between 18 and 35 years old who had recovered from COVID-19.

The table lists this clone with a count of one. This chain uses TRBV9 with TRBJ1-2; 7 positions agree with TRBD1. The CDR3 totals 15 residues. Germline-derived CDR1 and CDR2 are SGDLS and YYNGEE. Trimming cost V 3 bases and J 3 bases; bases outside gene matches: 8. CDR3 DNA sequence: TGTGCCAGCAGCGCTCGGGACAGCCCTCACTATGGCTACACCTTC. Translation: CASSARDSPHYGYTF.

The chain links TRBV5-1 to TRBJ2-1; 10 bases are shared with TRBD1. Germline V lookup: CDR1 SGHRS, CDR2 YFSETQ. The V gene end was trimmed by 0 bases and the J gene end by 10 bases; junction bases not matched to a gene: 7. The CDR3 has 15 amino acids. CDR3 coding DNA: TGCGCCAGCAGCTTGGATTTGACAGGGGGCGAGGAGCAGTTCTTC. Translation gives CASSLDLTGGEEQFF.

V is TRBV20-1 and J is TRBJ2-5; D is perhaps TRBD1 (6 bases). V was shortened by 6 bases and J by 1 base, with 18 bases between the two germline ends. The germline CDR1 and CDR2 sequences are DFQATT and SNEGSKA (reference sequence). The CDR3 has 15 residues. CDR3 sequence reads: CSASSTWGLQETQYF. CDR3 DNA: TGCAGTGCGAGTTCCACTTGGGGGCTCCAAGAGACCCAGTACTTC.

V gene TRBV19 combines with J gene TRBJ2-1; D possibly corresponds to TRBD2 (6 bases). The germline CDR1 and CDR2 sequences are LNHDA and SQIVND (reference sequence). The V end lost 1 base, the J end lost 4 bases, and 11 bases lay between the germline ends. CDR3 length equals 15 residues. The DNA of the CDR3 is TGTGCCAGTAGTATAGCGGAGGGGCCATACAATGAGCAGTTCTTC. Encoded protein: CASSIAEGPYNEQFF. Using reference TRBV19 and TRBJ2-1 for the parts outside the CDR3, the full variable domain is DGGITQSPKYLFRKEGQNVTLSCEQNLNHDAMYWYRQDPGQGLRLIYYSQIVNDFQKGDIAEGYSVSREKKESFPLTVTSAQKNPTAFYLCASSIAEGPYNEQFFGPGTRLTVL.

This chain connects TRBV18 to TRBJ2-1; 11 bases align to TRBD2. Germline V lookup: CDR1 KGHSH, CDR2 LQKENI. V shed 3 bases and J 7 bases; nucleotides not matched to a gene: 5. CDR3 length: 15 amino acids. The DNA for the CDR3 is TGTGCCAGCTCACCCCTAGCGGGGGGTTTGAATGAGCAGTTCTTC. Its translation: CASSPLAGGLNEQFF. The entire variable domain, with the rest obtained from reference TRBV18 and TRBJ2-1, is as follows: NAGVMQNPRHLVRRRGQEARLRCSPMKGHSHVYWYRQLPEEGLKFMVYLQKENIIDESGMPKERFSAEFPKEGPSILRIQQVVRGDSAAYFCASSPLAGGLNEQFFGPGTRLTVL.

The chain recombines TRBV5-5 with TRBJ2-3; tentative D call: TRBD1 (5 bases). Germline V lookup: CDR1 SGHKS, CDR2 YYEKEE (reference sequence). Trimming left V 0 bases short and J 2 bases short, with 10 bases between. This CDR3 contains 15 residues. CDR3 amino acids: CASSLGQTDTDTQYF. The CDR3, as DNA: TGTGCCAGCAGCTTGGGACAGACAGACACAGATACGCAGTATTTT.

The rearrangement links TRBV13 to TRBJ1-2; D perhaps matches TRBD1 (5 bases). Per the germline V gene, CDR1 is PRHDT and CDR2 is FYEKMQ (reference sequence). This CDR3 is built from 12 residues. The ends were cut back, 1 base at V and 8 bases at J, with 8 bases in the middle. The CDR3 DNA follows: TGTGCCAGCAGCTTAGAAGGGGTCGGCTACACCTTC. Its protein is CASSLEGVGYTF.

The J gene is TRBJ1-3, the V gene TRBV28; D gene uncertain. This CDR3 region has 15 residues. Germline V gives CDR1 MDHEN, CDR2 SYDVKM. Trimming removed 6 bases from V and 0 bases from J, with 12 bases in between. The CDR3 reads CASRGGRSSGNTIYF. CDR3 nucleotides: TGTGCCAGCAGAGGAGGGCGTAGCTCTGGAAACACCATATATTTT.

The chain recombines TRBV7-9 with TRBJ1-1; 7 nucleotides match TRBD1. From germline, CDR1 is SEHNR and CDR2 FQNEAQ (reference sequence). V was clipped by 5 bases and J by 6 bases; unmatched bases: 12. The CDR3 covers 15 residues. CDR3 loop: CASSPGQRRQSEAFF. CDR3 DNA: TGTGCCAGCAGCCCGGGACAGAGGAGGCAATCTGAAGCTTTCTTT.

The rearrangement links TRBV19 to TRBJ2-1; D is uncertain. V shed 10 bases and J shed 4 bases, with 11 bases lying between them. CDR1 is LNHDA, CDR2 SQIVND, per germline (reference sequence). There are 12 residues in the CDR3. CDR3 DNA: TGTGCCACTTCGTCCTTATACAATGAGCAGTTCTTC. Translated: CATSSLYNEQFF.

The rearrangement links TRBV6-1 to TRBJ2-7; possible D gene TRBD2, 5 bases. V was cut by 2 bases and J by 0 bases, with 14 bases left in between. There are 16 residues in the CDR3. CDR1 and CDR2 (germline): MNHNS, SASEGT. Here the CDR3 DNA reads TGTGCCAGCAGTGAACTCGCCCGGGGTAGCTCCTACGAGCAGTACTTC. It is translated as CASSELARGSSYEQYF.

The V and J genes are TRBV11-2 and TRBJ1-3, with D possibly TRBD1 on 6 matching bases. V was trimmed by 5 bases and J by 2 bases, leaving 10 bases between them. The CDR3 sequence is 14 residues long. Germline-derived CDR1 and CDR2 are SGHAT and FQNNGV. CDR3 DNA: TGTGCCAGCAGCCAAACAGGGACTGGAAACACCATATATTTT. Encoded protein: CASSQTGTGNTIYF. The full variable domain, its missing parts supplied by reference TRBV11-2 and TRBJ1-3, is EAGVAQSPRYKIIEKRQSVAFWCNPISGHATLYWYQQILGQGPKLLIQFQNNGVVDDSQLPKDRFSAERLKGVDSTLKIQPAKLEDSAVYLCASSQTGTGNTIYFGEGSWLTVV.

This sequence joins TRBV3-1 (or the pseudogene TRBV3-2) and TRBJ2-5; unclear D gene. This CDR3 region has 12 residues. V lost 4 bases and J lost 4, with 7 bases in between. Germline CDR1 is LGHDT and CDR2 is YNNKEL (reference sequence). The CDR3 sequence is CASSPPLETQYF. CDR3 DNA: TGTGCCAGCAGCCCCCCTTTAGAGACCCAGTACTTC.

The V gene is TRBV6-5, the J gene TRBJ1-5, with TRBD1 as a possible D gene (5 bases). Per germline, CDR1 MNHEY and CDR2 SVGAGI. The CDR3 has 14 residues. The V end was cut by 6 bases, the J end by 1 base, with 10 bases between. DNA for the CDR3: TGTGCCAGCAGCGGGGGAGGAAGCAATCAGCCCCAGCATTTT. It encodes CASSGGGSNQPQHF.

V and J are TRBV4-2 and TRBJ1-5, with 9 bases matching TRBD1. The CDR3 consists of 20 residues. CDR1 and CDR2 from the germline V gene are LGHNA and YNFKEQ. After removal of 4 bases from V and 7 bases from J, the junction contained 23 bases not matched to a gene. Here the CDR3 DNA reads TGTGCCAGCAGCCCCTGCCGGGACAGGGATAAGGGAATCGGCGCCCAGCCCCAGCATTTT. Its translation: CASSPCRDRDKGIGAQPQHF.

CDR3 in amino acids: CASSTRTVTNEKLFF. The DNA of the CDR3 is TGTGCCAGCAGCACAAGGACAGTAACTAATGAAAAACTGTTTTTT. The chain couples TRBV2 to TRBJ1-4; tentative D call: TRBD1 (6 bases). The germline gives CDR1 SNHLY, CDR2 FYNNEI. V dropped 6 bases and J dropped 1 base, with 12 bases sitting between them. CDR3 length: 15 amino acids.

V is TRBV2 and J is TRBJ1-4; 8 positions match TRBD1. V was pared by 7 bases and J by 6 bases, with 7 bases of the junction left unmatched. Germline CDR1 SNHLY, CDR2 FYNNEI. The CDR3 extends over 14 amino acids. The CDR3 sequence is CASKDRGWDEKLFF. CDR3 nucleotide sequence: TGTGCCAGCAAAGACAGGGGCTGGGATGAAAAACTGTTTTTT.

This chain connects TRBV28 to TRBJ2-7, with 12 bases fitting TRBD2. Per the germline V gene, CDR1 is MDHEN and CDR2 is SYDVKM. V gave up 7 bases and J gave up 5 bases; unmatched junction bases: 3. This CDR3 spans 13 amino acids. The CDR3 DNA is TGTGCCAGCAACCGACTAGCGGGAGACGAGCAGTACTTC. It yields the protein CASNRLAGDEQYF.

The chain has TRBV18 and TRBJ1-1; perhaps TRBD1 as D (6 bases). The germline CDR1 and CDR2 sequences are KGHSH and LQKENI. V dropped 4 bases and J dropped 7 bases, with 10 bases sitting between them. This CDR3 has 12 residues. The CDR3 sequence: CASSQGQNEAFF. DNA for the CDR3: TGTGCCAGCTCACAAGGACAGAATGAAGCTTTCTTT.

This chain connects TRBV29-1 to TRBJ2-2; 9 bases fit TRBD2. The CDR3 extends over 16 amino acids. CDR1 SQVTM and CDR2 ANQGSEA come from the germline V gene. CDR3 loop: CTCPSGGTANTGELFF. DNA for the CDR3: TGCACCTGTCCCAGCGGGGGGACTGCGAACACCGGGGAGCTGTTTTTT.

This chain links TRBV7-8 with TRBJ2-3, with D unresolved. Trimming cost V 8 bases and J 3 bases, with 21 bases left between them. Germline lookup yields CDR1 SGHVS and CDR2 FQNEAQ. The CDR3 extends over 16 amino acids. The CDR3 DNA reads TGTGCCAGCTCTAGGTCAGCGCCTGCCGAGACAGATACGCAGTATTTT. This sequence encodes CASSRSAPAETDTQYF.

The rearrangement links TRBV15 to TRBJ2-3; tentatively, D is TRBD2 (5 bases). Looked up from germline, CDR1 is LNHNV and CDR2 is YYDKDF (reference sequence). V was shortened by 8 bases and J by 1 base, with 13 bases between the two germline ends. This CDR3 has 14 residues. The CDR3 DNA reads TGTGCCACCGGTCTAGACGGGGGCACAGATACGCAGTATTTT. Its protein is CATGLDGGTDTQYF.

The chain joins TRBV7-9 to TRBJ2-1; D gene uncertain. V was trimmed by 5 bases and J by 4 bases, leaving 6 bases between them. This CDR3 has 12 amino acids. The germline V gene encodes CDR1 SEHNR and CDR2 FQNEAQ (reference sequence). CDR3 region: CASSRGYNEQFF. Here the CDR3 DNA reads TGTGCCAGCAGCCGCGGTTACAATGAGCAGTTCTTC.

The chain combines TRBV7-3 with TRBJ2-7, with 10 nucleotides matching TRBD1. The CDR3 is 14 amino acids. Germline lookup yields CDR1 SGHTA and CDR2 FQGTGA. Trimming took 3 bases from V and 2 from J; bases not matched to a gene: 1. CDR3 in DNA: TGTGCCAGCAGCTTGACAGGGGGCGCCTACGAGCAGTACTTC. This sequence encodes CASSLTGGAYEQYF.

The gene calls are TRBV28 and TRBJ1-2; D gene uncertain. Between the trimmed V and J ends, which lost 3 bases and 4 bases, there was a span of 15 bases. Germline V gene lookup returns CDR1 MDHEN and CDR2 SYDVKM. The CDR3 runs to 15 residues. CDR3 in amino acids: CASSFAGSVIYGYTF. In DNA form, the CDR3 reads TGTGCCAGCAGTTTTGCAGGAAGTGTTATCTATGGCTACACCTTC.

This chain links TRBV10-1 with TRBJ1-1; no reliable D call. V gave up 4 bases and J gave up 0 bases, with 9 bases separating them. CDR1 and CDR2 (germline): WNHNN, SYGVQD (reference sequence). There are 14 residues in the CDR3. CDR3 sequence (DNA): TGCGCCAGCAGTGGTTGGCAGGTGAACACTGAAGCTTTCTTT. This translates into CASSGWQVNTEAFF.

The chain is built from TRBV7-3 and TRBJ2-3; TRBD1 might be the D (6 bases). V was shortened by 1 base and J by 3 bases, with 17 bases between the two germline ends. Germline lookup yields CDR1 SGHTA and CDR2 FQGTGA. This CDR3 contains 17 residues. In DNA, the CDR3 is TGTGCCAGCAGCTTAAACGTAAATAGGACAGTAACAGATACGCAGTATTTT. Translation: CASSLNVNRTVTDTQYF.

The chain links TRBV27 to TRBJ2-7; D call uncertain. The germline V gene has CDR1 MNHEY and CDR2 SMNVEV (reference sequence). The CDR3 extends over 15 amino acids. Trimming left V 6 bases short and J 0 bases short, with 15 bases between. Here the CDR3 reads CASSHLRSGSYEQYF. The CDR3 DNA is TGTGCCAGCAGCCATCTGAGATCCGGCTCCTACGAGCAGTACTTC.